Sequencing of this T cell receptor (beta chain) was carried out in a study of tumor-infiltrating lymphocytes in primary liver carcinoma. Between roughly 18 and 30 mg of unsorted bulk tissue served as the source from which RNA and DNA were co-extracted. TCR beta cDNA came from about 0.55 ug total RNA, primed with a constant-region primer. Each TCR beta library was derived from three nested multiplex PCR rounds that employed slightly modified ARM-PCR. TCRdb itself ran the multiplex PCR reads through MiXCR, one entry per CDR3 protein. Of 80,000 or so distinct CDR3 sequences listed, roughly two thirds are singletons. This clonotype came up many times. Its antigen remains unknown. Findings and caveats of the study: Presence in all five tumor regions was observed for only about 7.5-24% of top clones.

The TCR comes from a woman aged 55-69 years with primary liver carcinoma and hepatitis B virus infection. Sample: liver tumor tissue from sampling region 4. Subset denoted: tumor region T4, right-lateral pole.

Here the CDR3 reads CASSQGGSNEKLFF. The DNA for the CDR3 is TGTGCCAGCAGCCAAGGAGGGTCTAATGAAAAACTGTTTTTT. The rearrangement links TRBV4-2 to TRBJ1-4, with D hard to call. CDR1 is LGHNA and CDR2 is YNFKEQ in the germline V gene. The length of the CDR3 is 14 residues. Trimming left V 1 base short and J 3 bases short, with 6 bases between.